This TCR beta chain appears in the sequencing data of a study of cytomegalovirus exposure and HLA in healthy donors. Study-wide background: An early release of data contained about 85 million unique TCRs, which came from HLA-typed donors.

The study ran its PCR with 60 Vbeta and 13 Jbeta primers. In the original analysis: Later, about 80 million unique TCR beta chains were counted in an analysis, and 10 million to 12 million of them were shared. TCRdb's table, derived via immunoSEQ multiplex PCR, lists solely in-frame clones and lacks some. V and J calls and clone size come straight from that table; D and trimming were deduced from the DNA. The repertoire consists of 90,000 to 150,000 clones, with 70% to 85% occurring once and the leading ten covering about 5%. Findings of the study overall: Highest at DRB1 and lowest at HLA-C, TCR association rates differed among HLA loci in a later analysis. In a later analysis, most CMV-associated TCR beta chains appeared HLA-restricted.

With 4 bases clipped from V and 3 bases from J, the junction kept 3 bases outside the gene matches. There are 13 residues in the CDR3. Germline V gene lookup returns CDR1 MNHEY and CDR2 SVGAGI. As regards this clone: Its specificity is unknown.

The sequencing sample was made of PBMCs. The clonotype comes from a man aged 50 to 60 in good health and CMV-seropositive. V usage is TRBV6-5 and J usage is TRBJ2-7; TRBD1 agrees at 7 bases. The CDR3 protein is CASSLYRGYEQYF. CDR3 sequence (DNA): TGTGCCAGCAGTTTATACAGGGGCTACGAGCAGTACTTC.